This entry lists 5 T cell receptor beta chains sequenced from one sample in a study of OX40 agonist ivuxolimab in advanced cancers. Sequenced by immunoSEQ multiplex PCR; TCRdb stores in-frame clones only, minus some. The table shows some 46,000 clones, with 88% occurring only once. Sequencing was performed on CD4+ or CD8+ T cells sorted from blood, taken in a trial of the OX40 agonist ivuxolimab. These receptors all stem from an adult with an advanced solid tumor such as melanoma, head and neck, liver or kidney cancer.

This clone qualifies as medium-sized. The chain couples TRBV4-2 to TRBJ2-1; TRBD1 might be the D (5 bases). The germline gives CDR1 LGHNA, CDR2 YNFKEQ. This CDR3 spans 16 amino acids. Trimming stripped 0 bases from V and 5 bases from J, with 14 bases between. The CDR3 protein is CASSQEEGVGDNEQFF. CDR3 DNA: TGTGCCAGCAGCCAAGAGGAAGGGGTTGGAGACAATGAGCAGTTCTTC.

V usage is TRBV19 and J usage is TRBJ2-5; 9 bases fit TRBD1. The J call could be wrong; TRBJ2-7 is a better fit for the DNA end. Germline V gives CDR1 LNHDA, CDR2 SQIVND (reference sequence). The CDR3 loop spans 14 amino acids. This CDR3 reads CASSIVLDRGEQYF. The CDR3 bases are TGTGCCAGTAGTATAGTCCTGGACAGGGGCGAGCAGTACTTC.

The chain has TRBV7-9 and TRBJ2-7, with D possibly being TRBD1 (5 bases). The germline V and J ends were trimmed by 1 base and 0 bases, with 19 bases remaining between them. The CDR3 is 18 residues long. Germline CDR1 and CDR2: SEHNR and FQNEAQ (reference sequence). As DNA, the CDR3 is TGTGCCAGCAGCTTAGATTCAGGGAAGAGCTGGACCTCCTACGAGCAGTACTTC. Translation gives CASSLDSGKSWTSYEQYF.

The chain has TRBV6-1 and TRBJ1-2; 7 bases agree with TRBD1. J gave up 11 bases and V 0 bases, and 0 bases lay outside the gene matches. The germline CDR1 and CDR2 sequences are MNHNS and SASEGT. The CDR3 has 11 residues. DNA of the CDR3: TGTGCCAGCAGTGAAGCGGGACAGTACACCTTC. Its protein is CASSEAGQYTF.

The chain links TRBV5-6 to TRBJ2-2; unclear D gene. The CDR3 extends over 13 amino acids. V lost 4 bases and J lost 6, with 10 bases in between. Germline V CDR1 and CDR2: SGHDT, YYEEEE. The CDR3 region has the DNA TGTGCCAGCAGCGCCGGGTCCCCCGGGGAGCTGTTTTTT. It encodes CASSAGSPGELFF.